The following is a T cell receptor (beta chain) sequence with its context. As processed by the authors: How many nucleated cells were present was estimated from reference gene primer amplification. Some clones are missing from TCRdb's copy, which holds only in-frame ones; the method was immunoSEQ multiplex PCR. The V and J calls and the clone size are those of that table, but D and trimming were determined from the DNA. The top ten clones hold under 35% of a sample with approximately 24,000 clones, approximately 77% of them seen once. This CDR3 region has 17 residues. Germline V CDR1 and CDR2: SGHTA, FQGNSA. The junction had 4 bases not matched to a gene; V was cut back by 5 bases and J by 0 bases. These data belong to a study of blood T cell repertoires in COVID-19. Overall study: The United States, Italy and Spain provided the acute and convalescent COVID-19 samples. T cells, B-cell-depleted T cells, or PBMCs supplied cDNA or gDNA.

The source material was peripheral blood. J is TRBJ1-6 and V is TRBV7-2; 10 bases match TRBD1. This clonotype was obtained from a human donor in a cohort sampled during active COVID-19. CDR3 region: CASSRDRGSSYNSPLHF. For the CDR3, the DNA is TGTGCCAGCAGCCGGGACAGGGGTAGCTCCTATAATTCACCCCTCCACTTT.